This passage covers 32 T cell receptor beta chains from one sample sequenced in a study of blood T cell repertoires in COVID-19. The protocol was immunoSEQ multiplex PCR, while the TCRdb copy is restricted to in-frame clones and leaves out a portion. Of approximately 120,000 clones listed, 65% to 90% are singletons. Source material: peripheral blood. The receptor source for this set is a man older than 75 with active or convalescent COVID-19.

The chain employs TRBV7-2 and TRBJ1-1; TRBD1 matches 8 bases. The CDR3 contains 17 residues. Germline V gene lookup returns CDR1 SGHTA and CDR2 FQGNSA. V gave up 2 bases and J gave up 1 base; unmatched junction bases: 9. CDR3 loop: CASSLRAGGAGNTEAFF. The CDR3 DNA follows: TGTGCCAGCAGCTTACGGGCAGGGGGCGCTGGGAACACTGAAGCTTTCTTT.

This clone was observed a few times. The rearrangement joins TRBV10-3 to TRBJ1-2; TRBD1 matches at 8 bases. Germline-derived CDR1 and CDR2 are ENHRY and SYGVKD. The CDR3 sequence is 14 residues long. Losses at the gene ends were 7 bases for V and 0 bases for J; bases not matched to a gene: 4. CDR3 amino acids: CAITRDRTNYGYTF. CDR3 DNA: TGTGCCATCACCCGGGACAGGACTAACTATGGCTACACCTTC.

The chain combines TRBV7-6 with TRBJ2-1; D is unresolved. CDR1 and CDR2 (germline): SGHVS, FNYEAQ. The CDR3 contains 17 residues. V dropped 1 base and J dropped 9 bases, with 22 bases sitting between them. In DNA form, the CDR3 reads TGTGCCAGCAGCTTAGATCTAGAGAGGTATGGAGACGGTGAGCAGTTCTTC. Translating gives CASSLDLERYGDGEQFF.

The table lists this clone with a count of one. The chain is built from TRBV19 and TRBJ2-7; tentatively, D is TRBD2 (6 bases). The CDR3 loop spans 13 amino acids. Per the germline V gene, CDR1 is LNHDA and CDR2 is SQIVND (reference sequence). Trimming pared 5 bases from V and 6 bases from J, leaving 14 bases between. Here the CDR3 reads CASSHRRAFEQYF. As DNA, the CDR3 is TGTGCCAGTAGTCACCGGAGGGCGTTCGAGCAGTACTTC.

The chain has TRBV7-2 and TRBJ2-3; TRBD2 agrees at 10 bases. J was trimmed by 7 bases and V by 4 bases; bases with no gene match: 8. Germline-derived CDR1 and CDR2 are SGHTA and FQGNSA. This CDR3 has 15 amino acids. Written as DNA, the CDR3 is TGTGCCAGCAGCTCGAGCGGGGGGGCCCCCCATACGCAGTATTTT. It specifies CASSSSGGAPHTQYF.

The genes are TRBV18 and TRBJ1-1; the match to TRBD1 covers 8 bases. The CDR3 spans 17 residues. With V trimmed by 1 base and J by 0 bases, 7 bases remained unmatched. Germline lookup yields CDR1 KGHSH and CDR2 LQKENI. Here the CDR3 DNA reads TGTGCCAGCTCACCACTGACAGGGGCCCCCATGAACACTGAAGCTTTCTTT. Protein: CASSPLTGAPMNTEAFF.

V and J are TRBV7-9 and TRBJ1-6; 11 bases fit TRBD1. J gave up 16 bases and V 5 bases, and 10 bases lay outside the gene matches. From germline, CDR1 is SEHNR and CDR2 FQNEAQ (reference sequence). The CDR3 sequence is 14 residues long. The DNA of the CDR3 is TGTGCCAGCAGCCAAGGGACAGGGGGGATCCCACTCCACTTT. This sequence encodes CASSQGTGGIPLHF.

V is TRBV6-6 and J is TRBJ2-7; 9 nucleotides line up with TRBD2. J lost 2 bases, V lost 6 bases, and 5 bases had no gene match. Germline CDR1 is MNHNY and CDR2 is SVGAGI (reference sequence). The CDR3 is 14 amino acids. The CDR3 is CASSVAGEAYEQYF. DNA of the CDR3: TGTGCCAGCAGCGTAGCGGGAGAAGCCTACGAGCAGTACTTC.

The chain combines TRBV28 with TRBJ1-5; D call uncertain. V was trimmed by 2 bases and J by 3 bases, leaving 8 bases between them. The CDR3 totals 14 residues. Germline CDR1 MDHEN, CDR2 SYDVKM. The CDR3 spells CASSLTKLNQPQHF. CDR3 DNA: TGTGCCAGCAGTTTAACGAAGCTCAATCAGCCCCAGCATTTT. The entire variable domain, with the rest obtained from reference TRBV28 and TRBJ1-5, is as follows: DVKVTQSSRYLVKRTGEKVFLECVQDMDHENMFWYRQDPGLGLRLIYFSYDVKMKEKGDIPEGYSVSREKKERFSLILESASTNQTSMYLCASSLTKLNQPQHFGDGTRLSIL.

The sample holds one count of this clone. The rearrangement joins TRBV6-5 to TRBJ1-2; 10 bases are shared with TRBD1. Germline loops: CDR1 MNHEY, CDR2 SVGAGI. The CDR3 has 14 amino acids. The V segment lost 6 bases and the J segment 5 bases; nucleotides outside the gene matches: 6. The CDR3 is CASSPGTGVYGYTF. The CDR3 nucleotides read TGTGCCAGCAGCCCGGGGACAGGGGTTTATGGCTACACCTTC.

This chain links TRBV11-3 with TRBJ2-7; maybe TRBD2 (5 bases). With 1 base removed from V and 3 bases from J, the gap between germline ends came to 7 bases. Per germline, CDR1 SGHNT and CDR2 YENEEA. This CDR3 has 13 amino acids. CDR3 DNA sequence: TGTGCCAGCAGCTTAGGACTAAACTACGAGCAGTACTTC. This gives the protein CASSLGLNYEQYF.

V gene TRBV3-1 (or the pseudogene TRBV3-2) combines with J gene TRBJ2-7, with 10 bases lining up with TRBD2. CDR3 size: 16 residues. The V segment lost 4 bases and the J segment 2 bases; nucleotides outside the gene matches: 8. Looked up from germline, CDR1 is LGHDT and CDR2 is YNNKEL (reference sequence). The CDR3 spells CASSPSKAGGAYEQYF. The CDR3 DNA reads TGTGCCAGCAGCCCCTCTAAAGCGGGAGGGGCCTACGAGCAGTACTTC.

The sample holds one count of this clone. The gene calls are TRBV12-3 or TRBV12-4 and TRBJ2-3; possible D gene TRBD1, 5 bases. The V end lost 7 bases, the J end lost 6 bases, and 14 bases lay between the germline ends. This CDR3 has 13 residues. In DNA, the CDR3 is TGTGCCAGCACCCCAGGGTTTAGGGATACGCAGTATTTT. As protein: CASTPGFRDTQYF.

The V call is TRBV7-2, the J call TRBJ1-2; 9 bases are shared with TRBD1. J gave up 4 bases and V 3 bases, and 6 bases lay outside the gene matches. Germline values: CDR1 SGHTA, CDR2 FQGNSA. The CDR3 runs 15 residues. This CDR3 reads CASSLDRGEGYGYTF. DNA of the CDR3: TGTGCCAGCAGCTTGGACAGGGGAGAAGGCTATGGCTACACCTTC.

The CDR3 loop reads CASMGAGIGYGYTF. CDR3 nucleotides: TGTGCCAGTATGGGGGCAGGGATCGGCTATGGCTACACCTTC. J is TRBJ1-2 and V is TRBV19, with a possible D match to TRBD1 (6 bases). Looked up from germline, CDR1 is LNHDA and CDR2 is SQIVND (reference sequence). Trimming took 7 bases from V and 4 from J, leaving 16 bases between them. This CDR3 region has 14 residues.

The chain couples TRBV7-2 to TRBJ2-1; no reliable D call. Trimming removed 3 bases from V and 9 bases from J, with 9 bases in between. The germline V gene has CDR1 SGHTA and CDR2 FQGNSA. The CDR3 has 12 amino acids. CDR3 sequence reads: CASSFPPGEQFF. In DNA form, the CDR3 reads TGTGCCAGCAGCTTTCCCCCGGGTGAGCAGTTCTTC. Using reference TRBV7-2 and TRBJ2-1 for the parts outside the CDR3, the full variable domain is GAGVSQSPSNKVTEKGKDVELRCDPISGHTALYWYRQSLGQGLEFLIYFQGNSAPDKSGLPSDRFSAERTGGSVSTLTIQRTQQEDSAVYLCASSFPPGEQFFGPGTRLTVL.

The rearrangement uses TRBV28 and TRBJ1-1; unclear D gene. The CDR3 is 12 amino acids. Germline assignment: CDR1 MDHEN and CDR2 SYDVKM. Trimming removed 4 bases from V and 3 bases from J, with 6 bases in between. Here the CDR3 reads CASSYSDTEAFF. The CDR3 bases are TGTGCCAGCAGTTATTCCGACACTGAAGCTTTCTTT. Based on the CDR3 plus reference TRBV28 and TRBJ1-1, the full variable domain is DVKVTQSSRYLVKRTGEKVFLECVQDMDHENMFWYRQDPGLGLRLIYFSYDVKMKEKGDIPEGYSVSREKKERFSLILESASTNQTSMYLCASSYSDTEAFFGQGTRLTVV.

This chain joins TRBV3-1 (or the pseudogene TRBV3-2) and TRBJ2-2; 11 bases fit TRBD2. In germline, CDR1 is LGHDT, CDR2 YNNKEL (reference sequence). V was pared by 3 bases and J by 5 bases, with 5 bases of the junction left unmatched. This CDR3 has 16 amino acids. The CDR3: CASSQFLAGGTGELFF. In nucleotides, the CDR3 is TGTGCCAGCAGCCAGTTCCTAGCGGGGGGAACCGGGGAGCTGTTTTTT.

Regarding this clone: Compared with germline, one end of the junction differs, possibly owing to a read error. For the CDR3, the DNA is TGTGCCAGCACCGGACTAGCGGGCCACATCTTC. This sequence encodes CASTGLAGHIF. The gene calls are TRBV3-1 (or the pseudogene TRBV3-2) and TRBJ2-1; 11 bases match TRBD2. This CDR3 is 11 amino acids long. Germline V gives CDR1 LGHDT, CDR2 YNNKEL (reference sequence).

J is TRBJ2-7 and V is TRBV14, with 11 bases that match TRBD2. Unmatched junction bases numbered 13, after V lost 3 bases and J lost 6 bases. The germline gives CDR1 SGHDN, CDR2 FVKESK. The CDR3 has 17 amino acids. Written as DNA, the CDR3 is TGTGCCAGCAGCCAGAGAATGACTAGCGGGGACCGTTCCGAGCAGTACTTC. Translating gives CASSQRMTSGDRSEQYF.

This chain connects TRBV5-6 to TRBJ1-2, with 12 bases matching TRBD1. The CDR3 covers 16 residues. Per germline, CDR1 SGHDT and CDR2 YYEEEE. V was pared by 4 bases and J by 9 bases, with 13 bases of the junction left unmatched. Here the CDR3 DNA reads TGTGCCAGCAGCGTAACCGGGACAGGGGGCAGGCTAAGCTACACCTTC. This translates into CASSVTGTGGRLSYTF. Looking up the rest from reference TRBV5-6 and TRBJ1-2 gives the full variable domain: DAGVTQSPTHLIKTRGQQVTLRCSPKSGHDTVSWYQQALGQGPQFIFQYYEEEERQRGNFPDRFSGHQFPNYSSELNVNALLLGDSALYLCASSVTGTGGRLSYTFGSGTRLTVV.

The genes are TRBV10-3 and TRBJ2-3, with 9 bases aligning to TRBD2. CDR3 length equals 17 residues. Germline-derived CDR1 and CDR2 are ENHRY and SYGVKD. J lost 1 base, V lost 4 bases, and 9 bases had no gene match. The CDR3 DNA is TGTGCCATCAGTGCTCGGGCTAGCGGGGTTCGCACAGATACGCAGTATTTT. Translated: CAISARASGVRTDTQYF.

CDR3 in amino acids: CASSPSTTQETQYF. CDR3 nucleotides: TGTGCCAGCAGCCCAAGTACGACACAAGAGACCCAGTACTTC. V and J are TRBV7-9 and TRBJ2-5; D is undetermined. V was cut by 5 bases and J by 2 bases, with 12 bases left in between. CDR1 and CDR2 from the germline V gene are SEHNR and FQNEAQ (reference sequence). The CDR3 is 14 amino acids.

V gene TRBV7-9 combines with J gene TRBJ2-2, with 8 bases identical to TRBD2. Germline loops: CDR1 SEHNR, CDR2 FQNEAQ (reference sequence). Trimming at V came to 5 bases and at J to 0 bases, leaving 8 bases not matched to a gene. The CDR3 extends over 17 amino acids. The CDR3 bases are TGTGCCAGCAGCCGACCGCGGGGACTAGCGAACACCGGGGAGCTGTTTTTT. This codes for CASSRPRGLANTGELFF.

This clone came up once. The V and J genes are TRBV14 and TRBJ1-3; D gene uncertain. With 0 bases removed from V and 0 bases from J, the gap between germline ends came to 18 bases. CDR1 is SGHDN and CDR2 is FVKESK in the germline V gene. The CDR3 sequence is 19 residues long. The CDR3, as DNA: TGTGCCAGCAGCCAAGATTGGAGGTGGCGTCAGCTCTCTGGAAACACCATATATTTT. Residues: CASSQDWRWRQLSGNTIYF.

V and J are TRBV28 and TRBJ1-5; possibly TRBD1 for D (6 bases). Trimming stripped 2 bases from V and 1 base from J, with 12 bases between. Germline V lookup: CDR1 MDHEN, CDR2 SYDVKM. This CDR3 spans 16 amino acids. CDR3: CASSLEGGRSNQPQHF. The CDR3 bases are TGTGCCAGCAGTTTAGAGGGGGGGAGGAGCAATCAGCCCCAGCATTTT.

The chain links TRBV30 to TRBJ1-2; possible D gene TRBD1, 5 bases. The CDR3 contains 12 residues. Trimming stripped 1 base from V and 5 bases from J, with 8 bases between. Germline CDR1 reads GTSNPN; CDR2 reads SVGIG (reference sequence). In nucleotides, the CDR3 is TGTGCCTGGAGTGCAGGGCTGTATGGCTACACCTTC. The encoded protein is CAWSAGLYGYTF.

The DNA for the CDR3 is TGTGCCAGCAGCCCGGGGACTAGCGGGGGGTCACACTACAATGAGCAGTTCTTC. Protein sequence: CASSPGTSGGSHYNEQFF. The rearrangement uses TRBV11-3 and TRBJ2-1; 15 bases align to TRBD2. From germline, CDR1 is SGHNT and CDR2 YENEEA. The trim removed 5 bases at V and 3 bases at J, leaving 8 bases unmatched. The CDR3 has 18 residues.

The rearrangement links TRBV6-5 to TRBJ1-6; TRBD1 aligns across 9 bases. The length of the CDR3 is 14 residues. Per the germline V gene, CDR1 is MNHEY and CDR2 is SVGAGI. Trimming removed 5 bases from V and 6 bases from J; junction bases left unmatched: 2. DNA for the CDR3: TGTGCCAGCAGTAGGACAGGGGTTAATTCACCCCTCCACTTT. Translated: CASSRTGVNSPLHF.

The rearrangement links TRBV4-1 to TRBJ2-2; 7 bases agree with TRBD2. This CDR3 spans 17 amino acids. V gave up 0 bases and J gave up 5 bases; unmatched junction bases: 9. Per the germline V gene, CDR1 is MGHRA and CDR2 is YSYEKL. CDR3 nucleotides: TGCGCCAGCAGCCAAGATAGGGCTAGCGGACCTACCGGGGAGCTGTTTTTT. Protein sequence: CASSQDRASGPTGELFF.

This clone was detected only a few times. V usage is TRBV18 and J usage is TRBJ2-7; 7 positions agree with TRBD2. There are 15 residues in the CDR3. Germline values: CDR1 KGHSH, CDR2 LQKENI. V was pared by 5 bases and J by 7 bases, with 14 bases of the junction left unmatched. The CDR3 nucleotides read TGTGCCAGCTCATCGTCCGGGCCTCTCGGGGGGGAGCAGTACTTC. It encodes CASSSSGPLGGEQYF.

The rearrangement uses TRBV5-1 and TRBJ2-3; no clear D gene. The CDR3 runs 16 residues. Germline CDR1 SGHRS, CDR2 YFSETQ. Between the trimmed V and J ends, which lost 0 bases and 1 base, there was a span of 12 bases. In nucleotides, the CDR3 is TGCGCCAGCAGCTTGGGTCGGAGTGTAGGCACAGATACGCAGTATTTT. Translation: CASSLGRSVGTDTQYF.